The source of this TCR beta chain is a study of T cell changes during pregnancy in multiple sclerosis. Germline V gives CDR1 DFQATT, CDR2 SNEGSKA (reference sequence). The CDR3 extends over 11 amino acids. With 1 base clipped from V and 13 bases from J, the junction kept 4 bases outside the gene matches. TCRdb's copy holds only in-frame clones and misses some; the assay was immunoSEQ multiplex PCR. The data contain some 50,000 clones, roughly 94% of them singletons. The receptor's source is a female donor with multiple sclerosis, enrolled in a pregnancy study. This rearrangement joins TRBV20-1 to TRBJ2-4, with TRBD1 matching over 7 bases. The material was CD4+ T cells from peripheral blood mononuclear cells, obtained in the second trimester of pregnancy. The CDR3 coding sequence is TGCAGTGCTAGAGCGGGGACAGCCCAGTACTTC. It translates to CSARAGTAQYF.